The sequence of this T cell receptor beta chain was determined in a study of patients and donors after allogeneic stem cell transplantation. This clonotype has ten or more counts. J was trimmed by 3 bases and V by 3 bases; bases with no gene match: 9. This CDR3 region has 15 residues. Germline CDR1 reads SGDLS; CDR2 reads YYNGEE. TCRdb passed the RT-PCR reads through MiXCR, listing each CDR3 protein once. Of 150,000 to 200,000 distinct CDR3 sequences listed, approximately 24% are singletons. The chain recombines TRBV9 with TRBJ2-7; 7 positions match TRBD2. This TCR derives from a human donor who was either an allogeneic HSCT recipient or a stem cell or donor lymphocyte infusion donor (not recorded which). It is not recorded whose cells these are; they may come from a transplant donor. The material sequenced was blood, either unsorted or a sorted T cell fraction (not recorded which). CDR3 in DNA: TGTGCCAGCAGCGCCTCTAGCGGCCCTGTCTACGAGCAGTACTTC. This codes for CASSASSGPVYEQYF.